This T cell receptor (beta chain) was captured by sequencing in a study of response to subunit inactivated influenza vaccine. General observations from the study: The authors put forward the suggestion that each seasonal influenza vaccination may bring in only a limited number of new T cells.

The table lists this clonotype with many counts. Antigen specificity is unknown. Trimming pared 5 bases from V and 8 bases from J, leaving 17 bases between. This CDR3 has 14 residues. Germline CDR1 reads SEHNR; CDR2 reads FQNEAQ (reference sequence). TCRdb recomputed calls from the RT-PCR reads with MiXCR, one row per CDR3 protein. The sample carries 550,000 to 800,000 distinct CDR3 sequences, approximately 15% recorded once. The specimen comprised PBMCs from blood, sampled 11 to 12 days after vaccination. The origin of this receptor is a man aged 45-60 years who received an inactivated influenza vaccine. This chain links TRBV7-9 with TRBJ2-3; D may correspond to TRBD1 or TRBD2 (6 bases each). The CDR3 reads CASSGGPGEGTQYF. CDR3 bases: TGTGCCAGCAGCGGGGGGCCTGGTGAGGGTACGCAGTATTTT.